Listed here are 2 T cell receptor beta chains from one sample, sequenced in a study of neurological immune-mediated disorders. From the 5' RACE reads, TCRdb called clonotypes with MiXCR, one entry per CDR3 protein. Of 25,000 to 35,000 distinct CDR3 sequences listed, 12% are singletons. Sequenced material: PBMCs. The receptor source for this set is an older woman in good health.

This clonotype was counted at least ten times. This chain uses TRBV6-2 or TRBV6-3 with TRBJ1-5; D ambiguous. CDR1 is MNHEY, CDR2 SVGEGT, per germline. V lost 6 bases and J 2 bases, leaving 11 bases between the germline ends. The CDR3 has 14 residues. The CDR3 nucleotides read TGTGCCAGCAGGTATGCCACGGGCAATCAGCCCCAGCATTTT. Translated, it gives CASRYATGNQPQHF.

The chain couples TRBV4-3 to TRBJ1-1; D unclear. The CDR3 runs to 14 residues. Germline CDR1 is LGHNA and CDR2 is YSLEER. Trimming removed 3 bases at V and 1 base at J, with 9 bases between. The CDR3: CASSQEGRNTEAFF. CDR3 DNA sequence: TGCGCCAGCAGCCAGGAAGGACGGAACACTGAAGCTTTCTTT.